The 3 T cell receptor beta chains given below trace back to one sample, sequenced in a study of cytomegalovirus exposure and HLA in healthy donors. This PCR relied on a set of 60 Vbeta primers and 13 Jbeta primers. Assay: immunoSEQ multiplex PCR; the TCRdb copy retains only in-frame clones and omits some. The sample shows nearly 300,000 clones, 86% of them seen only once. Sequenced: PBMCs. Receptor source: a man aged 35 to 55 in good health and CMV-seropositive.

This rearrangement joins TRBV5-5 to TRBJ2-7; TRBD1 might be the D (6 bases). From germline, CDR1 is SGHKS and CDR2 YYEKEE (reference sequence). The ends were cut back, 3 bases at V and 2 bases at J, with 12 bases in the middle. The CDR3 length is 14 residues. The CDR3 DNA reads TGTGCCAGCAGCTCCGACAGGTCCCCCTACGAGCAGTACTTC. This codes for CASSSDRSPYEQYF.

The rearrangement links TRBV28 to TRBJ1-2; possibly TRBD1 for D (6 bases). Trimming pared 7 bases from V and 4 bases from J, leaving 19 bases between. Germline-derived CDR1 and CDR2 are MDHEN and SYDVKM. This CDR3 spans 15 amino acids. The CDR3 coding sequence is TGTGCCAGCACTTCAACCTCCACAGGGACCTATGGCTACACCTTC. The encoded protein is CASTSTSTGTYGYTF.

This sequence joins TRBV27 and TRBJ1-2; maybe TRBD1 (5 bases). Trimming stripped 6 bases from V and 8 bases from J, with 13 bases between. CDR1 and CDR2 (germline): MNHEY, SMNVEV (reference sequence). The CDR3 spans 12 residues. The CDR3 protein is CASRGRVRGYTF. CDR3 DNA: TGTGCCAGCAGAGGCAGGGTCAGAGGCTACACCTTC.